This paragraph reports one T cell receptor (beta chain). Its matching antigen is unknown. These data are taken from a study of cytotoxic CD8 clonotypes in ibrutinib-treated CLL. General study results and limits: Clonality was higher at ibrutinib response and returned toward baseline at progression.

Trimming left V 7 bases short and J 1 base short, with 16 bases between. The CDR3 is made up of 15 amino acids. Germline CDR1 and CDR2: LNHDA and SQIVND (reference sequence). Deep sequencing aimed at 1 in 200,000 to 1 in 1 million T cells' resolution. Data came from immunoSEQ multiplex PCR; TCRdb stores just in-frame clones and leaves some out. The sample carries 100,000 to 150,000 clones, roughly 85% recorded once. The chain recombines TRBV19 with TRBJ1-1; no clear D. The sequence derives from a human donor with chronic lymphocytic leukemia. The source was PBMCs, collected after 24 months of ibrutinib treatment. The CDR3 region has the DNA TGTGCCAGTATCCATCCCGAGGGCACGAACACTGAAGCTTTCTTT. Residues: CASIHPEGTNTEAFF.